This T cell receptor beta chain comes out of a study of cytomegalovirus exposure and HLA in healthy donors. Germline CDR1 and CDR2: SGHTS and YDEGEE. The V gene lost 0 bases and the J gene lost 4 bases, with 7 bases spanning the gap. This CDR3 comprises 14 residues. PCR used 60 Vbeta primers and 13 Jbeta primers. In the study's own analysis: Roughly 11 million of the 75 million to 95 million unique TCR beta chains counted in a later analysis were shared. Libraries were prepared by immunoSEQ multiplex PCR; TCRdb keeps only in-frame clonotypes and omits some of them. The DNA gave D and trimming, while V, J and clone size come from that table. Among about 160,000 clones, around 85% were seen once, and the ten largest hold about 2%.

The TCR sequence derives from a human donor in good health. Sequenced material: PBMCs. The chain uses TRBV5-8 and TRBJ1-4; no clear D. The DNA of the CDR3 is TGTGCCAGCAGCTTGGCCCTACTTAATGAAAAACTGTTTTTT. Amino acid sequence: CASSLALLNEKLFF.